The clone carrying this T cell receptor beta chain has more than one count but fewer than ten. This record comes from a study of blood T cell repertoires in COVID-19. Produced via immunoSEQ multiplex PCR; TCRdb's table is partial and in-frame only. The sample yields 400,000 to 450,000 clones, around 90% seen once. The germline CDR1 and CDR2 sequences are MGHDK and SYGVNS. The CDR3 has 14 amino acids. The sequence derives from a man between 18 and 35 years old with COVID-19, enrolled during active disease. Sequenced input: peripheral blood. This rearrangement joins TRBV25-1 to TRBJ2-6, with a tentative D call TRBD2 (6 bases). The CDR3 loop is CATGDSSGANVLTF. In DNA, the CDR3 is TGTGCTACGGGAGACAGCTCTGGGGCCAACGTCCTGACTTTC.